The 11 T cell receptor beta chains reported below all come from one sample, sequenced in a study of T cells after yellow fever vaccination. One entry per CDR3 protein, called by TCRdb with MiXCR from the 5' RACE reads. Of some 600,000 distinct CDR3 sequences in the sample, 9% to 15% were seen once. Source: PBMCs, taken on the day of the yellow fever booster vaccination. The receptors were gathered from a man aged 30-40 years who received the YFV17D yellow fever vaccine.

Only a few counts were recorded for this clonotype. This chain links TRBV24-1 with TRBJ2-1; D remains unclear. V was pared by 4 bases and J by 7 bases, with 19 bases between. CDR1 and CDR2 (germline): KGHDR, SFDVKD. The CDR3 is 16 residues long. CDR3: CATSDSGRAARNEQFF. The CDR3 DNA reads as TGTGCCACCAGTGACTCCGGAAGGGCCGCACGGAATGAGCAGTTCTTC.

CDR3 in DNA: TGTGCCAGCAGTACTTTTGGGGCACCTAGCACAGATACGCAGTATTTT. This translates into CASSTFGAPSTDTQYF. The chain links TRBV2 to TRBJ2-3; D is perhaps TRBD1 (5 bases). This CDR3 comprises 16 residues. With 5 bases removed from V and 0 bases from J, the gap between germline ends came to 15 bases. Germline assignment: CDR1 SNHLY and CDR2 FYNNEI.

The chain combines TRBV5-1 with TRBJ1-1; D might be TRBD1 (5 bases). The germline CDR1 and CDR2 sequences are SGHRS and YFSETQ. V lost 4 bases, J lost 10 bases, and 14 bases lay in between. CDR3 length: 12 residues. The CDR3 loop reads CASSPGSSGAFF. The CDR3 nucleotides read TGCGCCAGCAGCCCAGGGTCTTCTGGAGCTTTCTTT. Together with reference TRBV5-1 and TRBJ1-1, the CDR3 gives the full variable domain: KAGVTQTPRYLIKTRGQQVTLSCSPISGHRSVSWYQQTPGQGLQFLFEYFSETQRNKGNFPGRFSGRQFSNSRSEMNVSTLELGDSALYLCASSPGSSGAFFGQGTRLTVV.

The chain combines TRBV5-1 with TRBJ2-1, with 7 bases matching TRBD2. The germline CDR1 and CDR2 sequences are SGHRS and YFSETQ. V lost 4 bases to trimming and J lost 5 bases; unmatched junction nucleotides: 6. This CDR3 is built from 14 residues. As DNA, the CDR3 is TGCGCCAGCAGCGTGAGCGGGGCGAACAATGAGCAGTTCTTC. As protein: CASSVSGANNEQFF. Drawing the rest from reference TRBV5-1 and TRBJ2-1, the complete variable domain is KAGVTQTPRYLIKTRGQQVTLSCSPISGHRSVSWYQQTPGQGLQFLFEYFSETQRNKGNFPGRFSGRQFSNSRSEMNVSTLELGDSALYLCASSVSGANNEQFFGPGTRLTVL.

This clonotype was seen only a few times. The CDR3 is CASSLGLGSDLYEQYF. The CDR3 DNA reads as TGTGCCAGCAGCTTGGGTTTGGGGTCAGACCTCTACGAGCAGTACTTC. The chain links TRBV5-6 to TRBJ2-7; D unclear. The germline gives CDR1 SGHDT, CDR2 YYEEEE. Trimming pared 0 bases from V and 3 bases from J, leaving 16 bases between. CDR3 length equals 16 residues.

This clonotype was observed many times. The chain links TRBV29-1 to TRBJ2-7; D uncertain. The CDR3 loop spans 13 amino acids. Trimming cost V 7 bases and J 0 bases, with 13 bases left between them. From germline, CDR1 is SQVTM and CDR2 ANQGSEA. The CDR3 protein is CSASTTSSYEQYF. The CDR3 DNA sequence: TGCAGCGCCTCCACCACGAGCTCCTACGAGCAGTACTTC.

This clonotype was picked up many times. The chain is built from TRBV6-1 and TRBJ2-2, with TRBD2 matching 9 bases. CDR3 length: 15 residues. Trimming at V came to 6 bases and at J to 4 bases, leaving 6 bases not matched to a gene. Germline CDR1 reads MNHNS; CDR2 reads SASEGT. The CDR3 reads CASRTSGLGTGELFF. Written as DNA, the CDR3 is TGTGCCAGCAGAACTAGCGGGCTCGGCACCGGGGAGCTGTTTTTT.

This clonotype appeared a few times. This rearrangement joins TRBV4-3 to TRBJ2-7; D is unresolved. Germline V CDR1 and CDR2: LGHNA, YSLEER. V lost 1 base and J lost 2, with 9 bases in between. The CDR3 is 14 amino acids. The CDR3 sequence is CASSQGADPYEQYF. The CDR3 nucleotides are TGCGCCAGCAGCCAAGGGGCAGATCCCTACGAGCAGTACTTC.

This clonotype has just a few counts. The chain employs TRBV7-2 and TRBJ1-5; no clear D. Germline-derived CDR1 and CDR2 are SGHTA and FQGNSA. This CDR3 is 14 amino acids long. V lost 1 base, J lost 4 bases, and 8 bases lay in between. The CDR3 spells CASSLGLENQPQHF. In DNA, the CDR3 is TGTGCCAGCAGCTTAGGGCTTGAGAATCAGCCCCAGCATTTT.

There are a few counts of this clonotype. V gene TRBV7-2 combines with J gene TRBJ1-4, with TRBD1 matching over 7 bases. The CDR3 extends over 15 amino acids. Unmatched junction bases numbered 7, after V lost 5 bases and J lost 4 bases. Germline loops: CDR1 SGHTA, CDR2 FQGNSA. The CDR3 bases are TGTGCCAGCAGCCCTGCGACAGGGATTAATGAAAAACTGTTTTTT. It specifies CASSPATGINEKLFF.

This clonotype appeared a few times. The junction shows a germline mismatch at one end, possibly a read error. The rearrangement joins TRBV18 to TRBJ1-5; 9 bases map to TRBD1. Germline-derived CDR1 and CDR2 are KGHSH and LQKENI. The CDR3 consists of 15 residues. This CDR3 reads CASSLGTGNNQTQHF. DNA of the CDR3: TGTGCCAGCTCACTAGGGACAGGGAACAATCAGACCCAGCATTTT.